This T cell receptor beta chain was sequenced during a study of cytomegalovirus exposure and HLA in healthy donors. Looking at the study overall: Approximately 83 million unique TCRs from HLA-typed donors were held in an early data release.

Concerning this clone itself: Its antigen is not identified.

Study-level points and caveats: Among immune exposure information, only CMV serostatus was available. A likely sequencing artifact accounted for one observed cluster of highly shared sequence variants. Later on, an analysis tied 18,000 or so TCR beta sequences to HLA alleles at 0.05 false discovery rate.

The CDR3 has 15 amino acids. Per germline, CDR1 SEHNR and CDR2 FQNEAQ (reference sequence). Losses at the gene ends were 5 bases for V and 11 bases for J; bases not matched to a gene: 11. The PCR was carried out with 60 Vbeta primers and 13 Jbeta primers. Clones were read by immunoSEQ multiplex PCR, and TCRdb kept only the in-frame ones, dropping some. In the table there are 140,000 or so clones, around 72% of which are singletons. The V gene is TRBV7-9, the J gene TRBJ1-6; 8 nucleotides match TRBD1. The receptor was isolated from a man aged 35-49 years in good health and CMV-seronegative. The sequencing sample was made of PBMCs. DNA of the CDR3: TGTGCCAGCAGCCCGGACAGGGAATTTGGTGCACCCCTCCACTTT. Translated, it gives CASSPDREFGAPLHF.